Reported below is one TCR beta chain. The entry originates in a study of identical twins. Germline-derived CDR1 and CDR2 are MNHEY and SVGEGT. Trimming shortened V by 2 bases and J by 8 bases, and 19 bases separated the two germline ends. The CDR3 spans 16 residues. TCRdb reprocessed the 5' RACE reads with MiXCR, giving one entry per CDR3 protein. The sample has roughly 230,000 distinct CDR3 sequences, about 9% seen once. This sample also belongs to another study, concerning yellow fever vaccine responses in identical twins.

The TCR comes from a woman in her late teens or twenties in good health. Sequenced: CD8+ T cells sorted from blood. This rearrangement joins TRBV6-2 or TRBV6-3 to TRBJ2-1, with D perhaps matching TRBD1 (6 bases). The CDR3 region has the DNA TGTGCCAGCAGTTACGGCTCCTTGGGACATGGGGATGAGCAGTTCTTC. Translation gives CASSYGSLGHGDEQFF.